Listed here is a single TCR beta chain. The antigen is unknown. These data originate in a study of cytomegalovirus exposure and HLA in healthy donors. Study-level background: Of roughly 400 genotyped donors, roughly 81% grouped in the Caucasian-associated ancestry cluster.

Germline lookup yields CDR1 SGHRS and CDR2 YFSETQ. The CDR3 sequence is 16 residues long. J gave up 6 bases and V 7 bases, and 8 bases lay outside the gene matches. General study results and limits: Some segments of the V type, notably TRBV6-2 and TRBV6-3, were excluded as indistinguishable. In vitro experiments confirmed that three CMV-associated chains were specific for CMV antigens. For most TCR beta V segments, an earlier analysis put the productive rate at about 87% or about 30% of the time.

The PCR used 60 Vbeta and 13 Jbeta primers. Method: immunoSEQ multiplex PCR; TCRdb's copy keeps in-frame clones and lacks some. The sample lists 100,000 or so clones; roughly 80% were seen once. The receptor was derived from a male donor in good health and CMV-seropositive. The sequenced sample consisted of PBMCs. The J gene is TRBJ2-6, the V gene TRBV5-1; 12 bases fit TRBD1. The CDR3 DNA reads TGCGCCAGCTGGGACAGGGGGCACGGGTTGGCCAACGTCCTGACTTTC. Translation: CASWDRGHGLANVLTF.